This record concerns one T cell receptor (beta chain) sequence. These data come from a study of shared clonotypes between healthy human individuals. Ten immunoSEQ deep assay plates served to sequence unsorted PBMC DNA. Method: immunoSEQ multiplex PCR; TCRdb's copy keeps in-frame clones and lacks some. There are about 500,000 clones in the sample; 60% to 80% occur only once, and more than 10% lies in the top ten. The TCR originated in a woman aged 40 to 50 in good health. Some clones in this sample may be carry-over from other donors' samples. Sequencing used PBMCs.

CDR3 amino acids: CASSSTSGRAWETQYF. The CDR3 DNA reads TGCGCCAGCAGCTCCACTAGCGGGAGGGCCTGGGAGACCCAGTACTTC. The V and J genes are TRBV5-1 and TRBJ2-5; 13 bases line up with TRBD2. CDR3 length equals 16 residues. V dropped 3 bases and J dropped 5; count of bases not matched to a gene: 7. CDR1 and CDR2 from the germline V gene are SGHRS and YFSETQ.